This TCR beta chain was sequenced for a study of Graves' ophthalmopathy and Graves' hyperthyroidism. The sequenced template was RNA, covering the TCR beta CDR3 region. An initial RT-PCR round employing HTBI primers preceded a second-round multiplex PCR. TCRdb independently ran MiXCR on the multiplex PCR reads; one entry per CDR3 protein. The sample records some 1.1 million distinct CDR3 sequences, about 38% being singletons. The CDR3 has 14 amino acids. From germline, CDR1 is MNHNY and CDR2 SVGAGI (reference sequence). The V gene lost 5 bases and the J gene lost 3 bases, with 14 bases spanning the gap.

What was sequenced was peripheral blood or thyroid tissue (not recorded which). The TCR was taken from an adult man with Graves' hyperthyroidism. This chain connects TRBV6-6 to TRBJ2-7; D remains ambiguous. In DNA, the CDR3 is TGTGCCAGCAGTCCCGTCGGCGGATTCTACGAGCAGTACTTC. Encoded protein: CASSPVGGFYEQYF.